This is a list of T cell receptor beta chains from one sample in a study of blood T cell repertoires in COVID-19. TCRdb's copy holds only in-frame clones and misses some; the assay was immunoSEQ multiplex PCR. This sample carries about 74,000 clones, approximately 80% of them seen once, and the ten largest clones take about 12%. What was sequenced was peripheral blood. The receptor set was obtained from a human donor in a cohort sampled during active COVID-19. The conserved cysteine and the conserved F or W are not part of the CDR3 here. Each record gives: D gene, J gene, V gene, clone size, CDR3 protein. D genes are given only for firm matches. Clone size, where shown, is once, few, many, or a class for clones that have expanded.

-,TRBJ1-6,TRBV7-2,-,ASSLARPSSYNSPLH
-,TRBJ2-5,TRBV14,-,ASSHREETQY
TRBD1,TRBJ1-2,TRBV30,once,AWSPTGGYGYT
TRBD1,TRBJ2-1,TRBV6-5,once,ASRARQGIGNEQF
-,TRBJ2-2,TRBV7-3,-,ASSLIYGTGELF
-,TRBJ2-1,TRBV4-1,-,ASSQGYAGEGWGASYNEQF
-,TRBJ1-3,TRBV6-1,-,ASSEGGWRAPFSGNTIY
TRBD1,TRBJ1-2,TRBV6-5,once,ASSYSGTVDGYT
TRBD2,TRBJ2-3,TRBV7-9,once,ASSLLSGRASDTQY
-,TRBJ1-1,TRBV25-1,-,ASGSSWGVNTEAF
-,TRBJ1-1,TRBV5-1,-,ASGREENTEAF
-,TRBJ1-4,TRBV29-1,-,SGKQGPNEKLF
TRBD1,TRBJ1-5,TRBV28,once,ASSLVTGGNQPQH
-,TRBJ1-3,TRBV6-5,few,ASSPTGSGNTIY
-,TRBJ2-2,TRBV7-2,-,ASSPRGTYTGELF
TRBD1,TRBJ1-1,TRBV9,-,ASSLTGQNTEAF
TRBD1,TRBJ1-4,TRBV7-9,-,ASSAGQVRLATNEKLF
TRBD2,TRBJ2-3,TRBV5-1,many,ASSFASGSDTQY
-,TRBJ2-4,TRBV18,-,ASSDSLAKNIQY